These 8 T cell receptor beta chains originate from one sample sequenced in a study of T cell repertoires in cytomegalovirus infection. TCRdb processed the reads anew with MiXCR; each CDR3 protein has one entry. The sample consists of about 100,000 distinct CDR3 sequences, 15% to 20% of them appearing once. The sample was PBMCs. All receptors derive from a human donor in good health (CMV status not recorded). Some clones in this sample may be carry-over from other donors' samples.

This clonotype has at least ten counts. The V gene is TRBV7-6, the J gene TRBJ2-5, with D tentatively TRBD1 or TRBD2 (5 bases each). The CDR3 totals 14 residues. Germline CDR1 SGHVS, CDR2 FNYEAQ. V dropped 1 base and J dropped 4 bases, with 10 bases sitting between them. The CDR3 loop reads CASSLDPGPETQYF. The CDR3 bases are TGTGCCAGCAGCTTAGACCCGGGGCCAGAGACCCAGTACTTC.

The rearrangement uses TRBV12-3 or TRBV12-4 and TRBJ2-2; D uncertain. The V gene lost 3 bases and the J gene lost 5 bases, with 13 bases spanning the gap. The CDR3 length is 15 residues. The CDR3 DNA sequence: TGTGCCAGCAGTTTCTCCAGGAAGGGTACCGGGGAGCTGTTTTTT. Amino acid sequence: CASSFSRKGTGELFF.

The rearrangement links TRBV7-3 to TRBJ2-3; D tentatively fits TRBD1 or TRBD2 (5 bases each). Per the germline V gene, CDR1 is SGHTA and CDR2 is FQGTGA. The CDR3 runs to 15 residues. Trimming removed 0 bases from V and 5 bases from J, with 12 bases in between. CDR3 nucleotide sequence: TGTGCCAGCAGCTTAACCCACCGGGGCGGAGATACGCAGTATTTT. Encoded protein: CASSLTHRGGDTQYF.

This chain connects TRBV7-4 to TRBJ2-7; maybe TRBD1 (6 bases). V lost 2 bases, J lost 6 bases, and 11 bases lay in between. CDR1 SGHVT and CDR2 SQSDAQ come from the germline V gene. The CDR3 has 13 amino acids. The CDR3 loop is CASSLRQAFEQYF. The CDR3 coding sequence is TGTGCCAGCAGCTTAAGACAGGCGTTCGAGCAGTACTTC. Variable domain in full (rest from reference TRBV7-4 and TRBJ2-7): GAGVSQSPRYKVAKRGRDVALRCDSISGHVTLYWYRQTLGQGSEVLTYSQSDAQRDKSGRPSGRFSAERPERSVSTLKIQRTEQGDSAVYLCASSLRQAFEQYFGPGTRLTVT.

At least ten counts were recorded for this clonotype. This chain joins TRBV5-1 and TRBJ2-7, with D possibly being TRBD2 (6 bases). In germline, CDR1 is SGHRS, CDR2 YFSETQ. This CDR3 spans 13 amino acids. The V end was cut by 4 bases, the J end by 6 bases, with 14 bases between. Here the CDR3 DNA reads TGCGCCAGCAGCCCCCTCGGGGGATTCGAGCAGTACTTC. Its translation: CASSPLGGFEQYF. The full variable domain, in which reference TRBV5-1 and TRBJ2-7 provide the parts outside the CDR3, is KAGVTQTPRYLIKTRGQQVTLSCSPISGHRSVSWYQQTPGQGLQFLFEYFSETQRNKGNFPGRFSGRQFSNSRSEMNVSTLELGDSALYLCASSPLGGFEQYFGPGTRLTVT.

This clonotype was seen ten or more times. The chain links TRBV28 to TRBJ2-4, with 7 bases aligning to TRBD2. CDR1 MDHEN and CDR2 SYDVKM come from the germline V gene. This CDR3 spans 15 amino acids. V shed 2 bases and J 6 bases; nucleotides not matched to a gene: 7. CDR3 residues: CASSLAGDAANIQYF. DNA for the CDR3: TGTGCCAGCAGTTTAGCGGGGGACGCCGCAAACATTCAGTACTTC.

This clonotype was recorded at least ten times. The CDR3 DNA follows: TGTGCCAGCAGCGCCTCGGGCAGGGGGAATGAGCAGTTCTTC. Translation: CASSASGRGNEQFF. The chain has TRBV7-9 and TRBJ2-1; TRBD1 agrees at 7 bases. V was pared by 5 bases and J by 7 bases, with 8 bases of the junction left unmatched. This CDR3 comprises 14 residues. Looked up from germline, CDR1 is SEHNR and CDR2 is FQNEAQ (reference sequence).

This chain connects TRBV28 to TRBJ1-6, with a tentative D call TRBD1 (5 bases). The ends were cut back, 1 base at V and 6 bases at J, with 10 bases in the middle. Germline V gene sequence: CDR1 MDHEN, CDR2 SYDVKM. The CDR3 is 15 amino acids. This CDR3 is CASSLSGTFNSPLHF. The CDR3 coding sequence is TGTGCCAGCAGTTTATCCGGGACTTTTAATTCACCCCTCCACTTT.